This is a list of T cell receptor beta chains from one sample in a study of Graves' ophthalmopathy and Graves' hyperthyroidism. One entry per CDR3 protein results from TCRdb running MiXCR on the multiplex PCR reads. The repertoire holds roughly 1.1 million distinct CDR3 sequences, with about two fifths as singletons. Sequencing was done on a sample of peripheral blood or thyroid tissue (not recorded which). Receptors originate from an adult man with Graves' hyperthyroidism. The CDR3 runs from the conserved cysteine through the conserved F or W. The order of the fields is V gene, D gene, J gene, clone size, CDR3 protein, CDR3 DNA. The D gene is left open where the match is weak. Size is stated for part of the rows, as once, few or many counts, or as a class when the clone is expanded.

v_call: TRBV20-1
d_call: -
j_call: TRBJ1-2
clone_size: many
cdr3_aa: CSASGLNYGYTF
cdr3_nt: TGCAGTGCTAGTGGCCTAAACTATGGCTACACCTTC

v_call: TRBV11-2
d_call: -
j_call: TRBJ1-2
clone_size: many
cdr3_aa: CASSLDGGLGYTF
cdr3_nt: TGTGCCAGCAGCTTAGATGGGGGACTTGGCTACACCTTC

v_call: TRBV15
d_call: -
j_call: TRBJ1-4
clone_size: many
cdr3_aa: CATSRGGIGEKLFF
cdr3_nt: TGTGCCACCAGCAGAGGGGGGATAGGTGAAAAACTGTTTTTT

v_call: TRBV7-6
d_call: -
j_call: TRBJ2-7
clone_size: -
cdr3_aa: CASSLVRGIEQYF
cdr3_nt: TGTGCCAGCAGCTTAGTGAGGGGCATCGAGCAGTACTTC

v_call: TRBV25-1
d_call: -
j_call: TRBJ1-1
clone_size: -
cdr3_aa: CASYLQGNTEAFF
cdr3_nt: TGTGCCAGTTACCTACAGGGCAACACTGAAGCTTTCTTT

v_call: TRBV4-1
d_call: TRBD1
j_call: TRBJ2-5
clone_size: -
cdr3_aa: CASSQPGQGVRTQYF
cdr3_nt: TGCGCCAGCAGCCAACCGGGACAGGGTGTGAGGACCCAGTACTTC

v_call: TRBV5-6
d_call: TRBD1
j_call: TRBJ1-5
clone_size: -
cdr3_aa: CASSSRTGPNQPQHF
cdr3_nt: TGTGCCAGCAGCTCAAGGACAGGACCCAATCAGCCCCAGCATTTT

v_call: TRBV7-4
d_call: TRBD1
j_call: TRBJ1-3
clone_size: -
cdr3_aa: CASSRTGAGSTIYF
cdr3_nt: TGTGCCAGCAGCCGGACAGGGGCTGGAAGCACCATATATTTT

v_call: TRBV10-3
d_call: -
j_call: TRBJ2-7
clone_size: many
cdr3_aa: CAISETGNVRHSYEQYF
cdr3_nt: TGTGCCATCAGTGAGACAGGGAATGTACGGCACTCCTACGAGCAGTACTTC

v_call: TRBV20-1
d_call: -
j_call: TRBJ2-3
clone_size: -
cdr3_aa: CRPSGGGTDTQYF
cdr3_nt: TGCAGGCCCTCAGGCGGGGGCACAGATACGCAGTATTTT

v_call: TRBV5-8
d_call: -
j_call: TRBJ1-2
clone_size: many
cdr3_aa: CASSLVGQGSNYGYTF
cdr3_nt: TGTGCCAGCAGCTTGGTGGGGCAGGGATCCAACTATGGCTACACCTTC

v_call: TRBV19
d_call: -
j_call: TRBJ1-2
clone_size: -
cdr3_aa: CASLGGANATVGYTF
cdr3_nt: TGTGCCTCGTTAGGGGGGGCCAACGCGACGGTTGGCTACACCTTC

v_call: TRBV7-8
d_call: TRBD1
j_call: TRBJ2-7
clone_size: many
cdr3_aa: CASSRTGPRAEQYF
cdr3_nt: TGTGCCAGCAGCCGGACAGGGCCCCGGGCCGAGCAGTACTTC

v_call: TRBV4-2
d_call: -
j_call: TRBJ2-2
clone_size: few
cdr3_aa: CASSQDHWAGELFF
cdr3_nt: TGTGCCAGCAGCCAAGATCATTGGGCCGGGGAGCTGTTTTTT

v_call: TRBV25-1
d_call: TRBD1
j_call: TRBJ1-2
clone_size: -
cdr3_aa: CAWREQGYYGYTF
cdr3_nt: TGTGCCTGGAGGGAACAGGGGTACTATGGCTACACCTTC

v_call: TRBV4-3
d_call: TRBD1
j_call: TRBJ1-3
clone_size: many
cdr3_aa: CASSQDARQGGNTIYF
cdr3_nt: TGCGCCAGCAGCCAAGATGCGAGACAGGGTGGAAACACCATATATTTT

v_call: TRBV29-1
d_call: -
j_call: TRBJ1-2
clone_size: -
cdr3_aa: CSVAGAKNYGYTF
cdr3_nt: TGCAGCGTTGCAGGGGCAAAAAACTATGGCTACACCTTC

v_call: TRBV20-1
d_call: -
j_call: TRBJ2-7
clone_size: -
cdr3_aa: CSARDRENEQYF
cdr3_nt: TGCAGTGCTAGAGATAGAGAAAACGAGCAGTACTTC

v_call: TRBV6-5
d_call: -
j_call: TRBJ1-6
clone_size: many
cdr3_aa: CASTGADDYNSPLHF
cdr3_nt: TGTGCCAGCACGGGCGCCGACGACTATAATTCACCCCTCCACTTT

v_call: TRBV27
d_call: -
j_call: TRBJ1-1
clone_size: many
cdr3_aa: CASSLGSANTEAFF
cdr3_nt: TGTGCCAGCAGTTTAGGGTCAGCGAACACTGAAGCTTTCTTT

v_call: TRBV20-1
d_call: -
j_call: TRBJ2-5
clone_size: -
cdr3_aa: CSARGGLGTVQETQYF
cdr3_nt: TGCAGTGCCCGAGGGGGACTCGGGACCGTCCAAGAGACCCAGTACTTC

v_call: TRBV29-1
d_call: TRBD1
j_call: TRBJ2-7
clone_size: few
cdr3_aa: CSVSGTGEYEQYF
cdr3_nt: TGCAGCGTTTCCGGGACAGGAGAGTACGAGCAGTACTTC